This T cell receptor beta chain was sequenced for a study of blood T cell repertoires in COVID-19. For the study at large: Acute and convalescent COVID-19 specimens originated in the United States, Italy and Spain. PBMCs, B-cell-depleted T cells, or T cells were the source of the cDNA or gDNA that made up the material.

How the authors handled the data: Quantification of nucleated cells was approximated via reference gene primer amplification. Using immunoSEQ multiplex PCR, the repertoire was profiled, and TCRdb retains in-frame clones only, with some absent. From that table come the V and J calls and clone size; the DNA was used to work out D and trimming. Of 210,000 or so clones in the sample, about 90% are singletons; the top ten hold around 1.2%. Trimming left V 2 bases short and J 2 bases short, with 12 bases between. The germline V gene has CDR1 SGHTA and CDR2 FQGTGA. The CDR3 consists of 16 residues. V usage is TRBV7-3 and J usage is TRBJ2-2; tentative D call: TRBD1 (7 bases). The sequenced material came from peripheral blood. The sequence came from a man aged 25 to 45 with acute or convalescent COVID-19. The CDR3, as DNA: TGTGCCAGCAGCTTATCAGGGGGGAGAAACACCGGGGAGCTGTTTTTT. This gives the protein CASSLSGGRNTGELFF.